The present entry profiles one T cell receptor beta chain with its context. What it binds is not known. V lost 3 bases and J lost 7; bases outside the gene matches: 13. Germline values: CDR1 SGHRS, CDR2 YFSETQ. The length of the CDR3 is 17 residues. The data belong to a study of shared clonotypes between healthy human individuals. Study results and limitations: Measured sharing among donors was expected to vary with sequencing depth.

Here immunoSEQ multiplex PCR was the method, and the copy in TCRdb shows in-frame clones only, minus some. The repertoire holds roughly 1.5 million clones, with around 98% as singletons. The chain links TRBV5-1 to TRBJ2-2, with 9 bases that match TRBD2. This sequence originates from a man aged 25 to 40 in good health. The source material was naive CD4+ T cells sorted from blood. The sample's subset: CD45RA+ positively selected. CDR3 nucleotide sequence: TGCGCCAGCAGCTCGGGACTAGCCACCCGCTATGACGGGGAGCTGTTTTTT. The encoded protein is CASSSGLATRYDGELFF.